The clone carrying this TCR beta chain was seen only a few times. Its antigen is unidentified. The data originate from a study of yellow fever vaccine responses in identical twins. Findings and limits, study-wide: Twins reportedly appeared to share part of their vaccine T cell response while keeping part individual.

TCRdb analysed the RT-PCR reads with MiXCR anew, one entry per CDR3 protein. The sample records about 20,000 distinct CDR3 sequences, approximately 72% being singletons. V was clipped by 1 base and J by 5 bases, with 18 bases between them. This CDR3 spans 16 amino acids. In germline, CDR1 is SGHNT, CDR2 YENEEA. The source material was T cells from blood (PBMCs), unsorted or a sorted subset (not recorded which), sampled before or after yellow fever vaccination (not recorded which). The gene calls are TRBV11-3 and TRBJ2-7, with a tentative D call TRBD1 (5 bases). The receptor was isolated from a woman under 30 who received the yellow fever vaccine. CDR3 sequence (DNA): TGTGCCAGCAGCTTAGTCGGGCAGGGAATCGTCCACGAGCAGTACTTC. Protein sequence: CASSLVGQGIVHEQYF. The whole variable domain, filled in from reference TRBV11-3 and TRBJ2-7, reads EAGVVQSPRYKIIEKKQPVAFWCNPISGHNTLYWYLQNLGQGPELLIRYENEEAVDDSQLPKDRFSAERLKGVDSTLKIQPAELGDSAVYLCASSLVGQGIVHEQYFGPGTRLTVT.